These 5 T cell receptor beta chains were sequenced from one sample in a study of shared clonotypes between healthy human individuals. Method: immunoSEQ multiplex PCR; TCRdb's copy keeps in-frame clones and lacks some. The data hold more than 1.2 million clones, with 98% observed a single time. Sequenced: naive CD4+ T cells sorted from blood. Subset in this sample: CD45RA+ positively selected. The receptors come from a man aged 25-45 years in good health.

The CDR3 nucleotides read TGTGCCAGCAGCGCACAGGGGCATCAGCCCCAGCATTTT. Its translation: CASSAQGHQPQHF. The V and J genes are TRBV5-8 and TRBJ1-5; TRBD1 matches at 7 bases. The ends lost 4 bases at V and 5 bases at J; junction bases unmatched: 3. In germline, CDR1 is SGHTS, CDR2 YDEGEE. The CDR3 is 13 amino acids.

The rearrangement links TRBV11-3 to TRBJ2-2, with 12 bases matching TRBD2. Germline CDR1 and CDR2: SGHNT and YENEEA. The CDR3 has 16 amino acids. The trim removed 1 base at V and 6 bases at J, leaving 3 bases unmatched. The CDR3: CASSLALAGGPGELFF. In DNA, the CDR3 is TGTGCCAGCAGCTTAGCACTAGCGGGAGGTCCCGGGGAGCTGTTTTTT.

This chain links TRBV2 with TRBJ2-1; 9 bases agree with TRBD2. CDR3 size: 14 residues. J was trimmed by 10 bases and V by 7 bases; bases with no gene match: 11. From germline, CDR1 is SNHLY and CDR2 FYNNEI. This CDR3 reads CASKGGRAPREQFF. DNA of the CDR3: TGTGCCAGCAAAGGCGGGAGGGCCCCAAGGGAGCAGTTCTTC.

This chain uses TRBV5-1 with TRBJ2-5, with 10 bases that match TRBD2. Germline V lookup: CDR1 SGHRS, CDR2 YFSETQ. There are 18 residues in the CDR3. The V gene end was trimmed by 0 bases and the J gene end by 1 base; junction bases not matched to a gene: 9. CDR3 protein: CASSLALAGLVAQETQYF. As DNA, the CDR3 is TGCGCCAGCAGCTTGGCACTAGCGGGGCTCGTGGCCCAAGAGACCCAGTACTTC.

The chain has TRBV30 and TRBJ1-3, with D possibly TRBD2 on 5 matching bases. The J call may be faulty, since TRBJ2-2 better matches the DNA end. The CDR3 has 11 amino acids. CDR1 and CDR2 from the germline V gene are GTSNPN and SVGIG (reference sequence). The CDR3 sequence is CAGTTSGELFF. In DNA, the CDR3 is TGTGCCGGCACAACTAGCGGGGAGCTGTTTTTT.